Following are 7 T cell receptor beta chains from one sample sequenced in a study of T cells expressing NK-cell markers. TCRdb reprocessed the 5' RACE reads and stores each CDR3 protein as one record, lacking DNA. Recorded for this sample: some 300,000 distinct CDR3 sequences. The sample was blood T cells: a sorted CD56 or NKG2C T cell subset, CD4+ or CD8+ T cells, or bulk PBMC T cells (not recorded which). Source of these receptors: a man between 18 and 35 years old in good health.

J is TRBJ2-7 and V is TRBV7-2; the TRBD2 assignment by TCRdb is unverifiable without DNA. Per germline, CDR1 SGHTA and CDR2 FQGNSA. CDR3 length: 14 residues. The CDR3 here is CASSLPGRGYEQYF.

The rearrangement links TRBV6-5 to TRBJ2-3; TCRdb's assignment of TRBD1 cannot be checked, as there is no DNA. CDR3 size: 18 residues. Germline values: CDR1 MNHEY, CDR2 SVGAGI. CDR3 sequence reads: CASTPGVVSGSSTDTQYF.

CDR3 region: CASSYQSGSGRDTQYF. This sequence joins TRBV6-5 and TRBJ2-3; with no DNA, the TCRdb D assignment of TRBD2 cannot be verified. CDR3 length: 16 amino acids. The germline V gene has CDR1 MNHEY and CDR2 SVGAGI.

The gene calls are TRBV18 and TRBJ2-7; lacking DNA, the TRBD2 call made by TCRdb goes unchecked. Germline V CDR1 and CDR2: KGHSH, LQKENI. The CDR3 has 15 residues. The CDR3 reads CASSLGTSGSYEQYF.

This chain joins TRBV29-1 and TRBJ2-1; TCRdb's D gene call, TRBD1, goes unchecked for lack of DNA. The length of the CDR3 is 15 residues. CDR1 and CDR2 from the germline V gene are SQVTM and ANQGSEA. CDR3 region: CSVPFPGTGEHEQFF.

The chain uses TRBV12-3 or TRBV12-4 and TRBJ2-1; TCRdb designates TRBD2, a call that cannot be tested without DNA. CDR3 size: 12 residues. The CDR3 protein is CASSFGGREQFF.

The chain has TRBV7-8 and TRBJ2-6; TCRdb reports TRBD1, a call that lacks DNA to check it against. CDR1 SGHVS and CDR2 FQNEAQ come from the germline V gene. The length of the CDR3 is 16 residues. The CDR3 region is CASAPVWGPGANVLTF.